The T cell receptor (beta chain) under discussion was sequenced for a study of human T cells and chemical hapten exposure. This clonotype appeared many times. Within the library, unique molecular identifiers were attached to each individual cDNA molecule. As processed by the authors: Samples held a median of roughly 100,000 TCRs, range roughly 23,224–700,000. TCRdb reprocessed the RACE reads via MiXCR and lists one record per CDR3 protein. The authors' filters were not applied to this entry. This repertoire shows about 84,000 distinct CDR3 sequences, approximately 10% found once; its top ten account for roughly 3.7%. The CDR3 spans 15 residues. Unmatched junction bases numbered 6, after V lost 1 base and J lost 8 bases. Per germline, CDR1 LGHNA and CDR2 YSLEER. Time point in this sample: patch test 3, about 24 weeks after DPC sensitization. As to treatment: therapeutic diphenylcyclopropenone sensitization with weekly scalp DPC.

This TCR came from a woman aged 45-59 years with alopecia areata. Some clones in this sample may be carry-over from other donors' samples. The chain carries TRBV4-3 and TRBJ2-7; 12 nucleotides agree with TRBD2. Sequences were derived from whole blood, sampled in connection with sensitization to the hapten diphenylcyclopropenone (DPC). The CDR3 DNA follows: TGCGCCAGCAGCCAAGGACTAGCGGGAGCTATCAAGCAGTACTTC. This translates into CASSQGLAGAIKQYF.